The T cell receptor beta chain under discussion was sequenced for a study of CD4+ T cells in melanoma. TCRdb keeps only in-frame clones here, not all; method: immunoSEQ multiplex PCR. The sample has around 110,000 clones, roughly 90% seen once. General study findings and limits: A reported correlation linked neoantigen-specific CD4+ T cells to CD8+, macrophage and B cell function. In melanoma, neoantigen-specific CD4+ T cells reportedly differed in differentiation state.

As for this clone: Its target is not known.

Sequenced input: peripheral blood. The sequence came from a human donor with melanoma.

CDR3 amino acids: CASKERGAYNEQFF. CDR3 in DNA: TGTGCCAGTAAGGAAAGGGGGGCGTACAATGAGCAGTTCTTC. The chain uses TRBV19 and TRBJ2-1; D could derive from TRBD1 or TRBD2 (6 bases each). The CDR3 runs 14 residues. V shed 7 bases and J shed 4 bases, with 14 bases lying between them. From germline, CDR1 is LNHDA and CDR2 SQIVND (reference sequence).